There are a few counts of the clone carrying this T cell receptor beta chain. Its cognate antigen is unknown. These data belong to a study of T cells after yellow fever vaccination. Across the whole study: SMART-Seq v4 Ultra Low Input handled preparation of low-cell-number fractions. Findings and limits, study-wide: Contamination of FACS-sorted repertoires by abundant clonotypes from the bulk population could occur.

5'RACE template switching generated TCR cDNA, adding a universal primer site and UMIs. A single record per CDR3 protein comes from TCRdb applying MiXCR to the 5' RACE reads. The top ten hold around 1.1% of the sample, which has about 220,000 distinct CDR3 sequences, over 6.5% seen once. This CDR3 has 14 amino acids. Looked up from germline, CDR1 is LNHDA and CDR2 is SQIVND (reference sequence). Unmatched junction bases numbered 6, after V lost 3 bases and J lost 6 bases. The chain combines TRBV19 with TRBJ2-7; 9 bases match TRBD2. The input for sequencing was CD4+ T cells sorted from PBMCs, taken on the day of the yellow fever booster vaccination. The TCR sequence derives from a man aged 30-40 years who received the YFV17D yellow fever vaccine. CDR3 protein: CASSIISGSGEQYF. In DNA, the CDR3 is TGTGCCAGTAGTATTATTAGCGGGAGTGGCGAGCAGTACTTC.